This T cell receptor (beta chain) was identified in a study of blood T cell repertoires in COVID-19. Study in general: Samples taken during acute and convalescent COVID-19 were collected in the United States, Italy and Spain.

Individuals drawn from approximately 26 US areas were roughly 18 to 95 years old. The study assigned cohorts using participant-reported clinical history. Germline V gene lookup returns CDR1 MNHEY and CDR2 SMNVEV (reference sequence). The CDR3 runs 16 residues. The V gene end was trimmed by 8 bases and the J gene end by 1 base; junction bases not matched to a gene: 13. The method was immunoSEQ multiplex PCR; TCRdb's version includes in-frame clones alone and lacks a portion of them. The profile shows around 300,000 clones, around 90% of them singletons. The clonotype was recovered from a woman aged 50 to 65 who had recovered from COVID-19. Sequenced material: PBMCs or T cells enriched from blood (not recorded which). The rearrangement links TRBV27 to TRBJ1-1; TRBD1 matches 7 bases. The CDR3 spells CASGRGRGAGNTEAFF. CDR3 DNA: TGTGCCAGCGGAAGGGGCAGGGGGGCAGGGAACACTGAAGCTTTCTTT.